One T cell receptor beta chain is described in this entry. V shed 6 bases and J shed 10 bases, with 18 bases lying between them. CDR1 and CDR2 from the germline V gene are SNHLY and FYNNEI. The CDR3 runs 13 residues. Terminally differentiated effector memory CD45RA+ cells were left out of the naive CD8 fraction, which was CD45RO-negative and positively selected for CCR7. This specimen comes from a study of shared clonotypes between healthy human individuals. Looking at the study overall: Those who served as donors were a couple of women and three men between the ages of 18 and 49.

An even split of each subset's genomic DNA across several immunoSEQ plates was performed. TCRdb keeps only in-frame clones here, not all; method: immunoSEQ multiplex PCR. Here the sample spans about 2.1 million clones, 93% being singletons. Sequenced sample: naive CD8+ T cells from PBMCs. The TCR sequence derives from a man between 18 and 29 years old in good health. Some clones in this sample may be carry-over from other donors' samples. The chain couples TRBV2 to TRBJ1-1, with D perhaps matching TRBD1 (5 bases). For the CDR3, the DNA is TGTGCCAGCAGGGAGTCAGAGGGACTCGGAGCTTTCTTT. It encodes CASRESEGLGAFF.